The source of this T cell receptor beta chain is a study of HIV-infected patients and healthy controls. Study-wide background: CD4 counts in about 85% of the 16 patients increased modestly yet significantly but stayed below normal. No general T-cell lymphocytopenia was present, and per-chain CDR3 totals resembled those of controls.

This clonotype is classed as medium-sized (0.01 to 0.1%). Alpha and beta constant-region primers primed reverse transcription of about 500 ng RNA. Each of the alpha and beta chains got its own library through chain-specific third strand synthesis with indices. TCRdb re-derived calls from the 5' RACE reads in MiXCR, one entry per CDR3 protein. The sample contains about 5,500 distinct CDR3 sequences, about 10% of which appear only once. Antiretroviral therapy had run roughly three months, about 14 weeks, before follow-up blood collection. The repertoire came from unfractionated whole blood and reflected all unsorted peripheral T cells. The specimen was blood, collected during antiretroviral therapy. The source of this sequence is an adult with HIV infection.

The CDR3 DNA follows: TGTGCCAGCTCACCCAGACAGGGCACAGATACGCAGTATTTT. Translation: CASSPRQGTDTQYF. The chain links TRBV18 to TRBJ2-3; maybe TRBD1 (6 bases). Germline lookup yields CDR1 KGHSH and CDR2 LQKENI. Trimming took 3 bases from V and 1 from J, leaving 8 bases between them. The CDR3 covers 14 residues.